This TCR beta chain was recovered during a study of blood T cells in healthy people across ages. Study-wide findings and caveats: Diversity figures derived from one million T cells were judged to underestimate the true value.

Then a second PCR, running roughly 6 to 12 cycles, was carried out with a sample-barcoded 5' primer and a J-beta primer mix. Unique molecular identifiers of 12 random nucleotides labeled each cDNA. MiXCR, run by TCRdb on the 5' RACE reads, gives a single entry per CDR3 protein. Of 1.5 million to 2 million distinct CDR3 sequences in the sample, less than 50% were seen once. This clonotype was detected a few times. No antigen is known for it. The total RNA that was extracted per sample amounted to at least 5.5 micrograms. This TCR derives from a woman between 35 and 50 years old in good health. Sequencing used blood.

CDR3 in amino acids: CASSKIAKTSGRSGYTF. The CDR3 DNA sequence: TGTGCCAGCAGTAAAATCGCCAAAACCTCAGGGCGTTCTGGCTACACCTTC. The V and J genes are TRBV27 and TRBJ1-2, with D perhaps TRBD1 (5 bases). V gave up 5 bases and J gave up 7 bases, with 26 bases separating them. This CDR3 region has 17 residues. In germline, CDR1 is MNHEY, CDR2 SMNVEV (reference sequence).